Below are 26 T cell receptor beta chains sequenced from a single sample in a study of cytomegalovirus exposure and HLA in healthy donors. The PCR ran on 60 Vbeta and 13 Jbeta primers. Some clones are missing from TCRdb's copy, which holds only in-frame ones; the method was immunoSEQ multiplex PCR. The data show some 150,000 clones, about 80% seen once. Sequencing was carried out using PBMCs. These receptors all stem from a man aged 40-55 years in good health and CMV-seropositive.

The table lists this clone with a few counts. This sequence joins TRBV5-1 and TRBJ2-7; D might be TRBD1 (5 bases). The CDR3 runs 14 residues. The V end lost 2 bases, the J end lost 1 base, and 10 bases lay between the germline ends. The V gene's germline CDR1 is SGHRS and CDR2 YFSETQ. The chain's CDR3 is CASSLWGQSYEQYF. Written as DNA, the CDR3 is TGCGCCAGCAGCTTATGGGGCCAGTCCTACGAGCAGTACTTC. The entire variable domain, with the rest obtained from reference TRBV5-1 and TRBJ2-7, is as follows: KAGVTQTPRYLIKTRGQQVTLSCSPISGHRSVSWYQQTPGQGLQFLFEYFSETQRNKGNFPGRFSGRQFSNSRSEMNVSTLELGDSALYLCASSLWGQSYEQYFGPGTRLTVT.

This chain uses TRBV7-9 with TRBJ2-7, with D maybe TRBD2 (5 bases). V gave up 2 bases and J gave up 0 bases, with 8 bases separating them. CDR1 and CDR2 (germline): SEHNR, FQNEAQ (reference sequence). The CDR3 sequence is 14 residues long. This CDR3 reads CASSLTEGSYEQYF. As DNA, the CDR3 is TGTGCCAGCAGCTTAACTGAGGGCTCCTACGAGCAGTACTTC.

The chain joins TRBV19 to TRBJ2-5, with D uncertain. From germline, CDR1 is LNHDA and CDR2 SQIVND (reference sequence). This CDR3 comprises 11 residues. Deletions cut 8 bases from V and 5 bases from J, with 9 bases between. CDR3 sequence reads: CASRQAETQYF. For the CDR3, the DNA is TGTGCCAGTCGGCAGGCCGAGACCCAGTACTTC.

The chain combines TRBV19 with TRBJ1-3; no clear D. Deletions cut 6 bases from V and 1 base from J, with 13 bases between. The CDR3 spans 15 residues. Germline-derived CDR1 and CDR2 are LNHDA and SQIVND (reference sequence). CDR3 in amino acids: CASRERELSGNTIYF. The CDR3, as DNA: TGTGCCAGTAGAGAACGAGAATTATCTGGAAACACCATATATTTT.

The chain has TRBV27 and TRBJ2-7, with D unclear. V was pared by 4 bases and J by 0 bases, with 7 bases between. Germline CDR1 reads MNHEY; CDR2 reads SMNVEV (reference sequence). The CDR3 length is 13 residues. The CDR3 sequence: CASSSRPSYEQYF. The CDR3 DNA follows: TGTGCCAGCAGTTCCAGGCCCTCCTACGAGCAGTACTTC.

The chain is built from TRBV2 and TRBJ1-2, with TRBD1 matching 10 bases. Germline CDR1 reads SNHLY; CDR2 reads FYNNEI. This CDR3 is built from 17 residues. Unmatched junction bases numbered 10, after V lost 3 bases and J lost 3 bases. The CDR3 sequence: CASSDPGQGILDYGYTF. CDR3 sequence (DNA): TGTGCCAGCAGTGACCCGGGACAGGGGATATTGGACTATGGCTACACCTTC.

V usage is TRBV6-1 and J usage is TRBJ2-1; 11 nucleotides align to TRBD2. Germline V CDR1 and CDR2: MNHNS, SASEGT. This CDR3 contains 17 residues. The ends lost 0 bases at V and 9 bases at J; junction bases unmatched: 10. The CDR3 is CASSEANRLAGGTEQFF. Here the CDR3 DNA reads TGTGCCAGCAGTGAAGCGAATCGTCTAGCGGGAGGAACTGAGCAGTTCTTC.

The J gene is TRBJ1-1, the V gene TRBV5-6; D unclear. Trimming left V 0 bases short and J 4 bases short, with 7 bases between. The CDR3 has 13 amino acids. The V gene's germline CDR1 is SGHDT and CDR2 YYEEEE. The CDR3 spells CASSLGAGTEAFF. Here the CDR3 DNA reads TGTGCCAGCAGCTTGGGGGCCGGCACTGAAGCTTTCTTT.

CDR3 bases: TGTGCCAGCAGTTTCGACCGACTAGCGGCTGCCTCTGGGGCCAACGTCCTGACTTTC. It translates to CASSFDRLAAASGANVLTF. The chain couples TRBV27 to TRBJ2-6; 9 bases line up with TRBD2. The CDR3 has 19 amino acids. Trimming at V came to 3 bases and at J to 0 bases, leaving 9 bases not matched to a gene. Looked up from germline, CDR1 is MNHEY and CDR2 is SMNVEV (reference sequence).

There are a few counts of this clone. The V call is TRBV6-4, the J call TRBJ1-1; D is ambiguous. V was clipped by 4 bases and J by 0 bases, with 6 bases between them. The CDR3 spans 13 residues. Germline loops: CDR1 MRHNA, CDR2 SNTAGT. CDR3 amino acids: CASSVEVNTEAFF. The CDR3 bases are TGTGCCAGCAGTGTAGAAGTGAACACTGAAGCTTTCTTT.

The rearrangement joins TRBV7-3 to TRBJ2-1; no clear D gene. Trimming left V 2 bases short and J 9 bases short, with 11 bases between. Germline CDR1 reads SGHTA; CDR2 reads FQGTGA. This CDR3 has 13 amino acids. The CDR3 reads CASSLLERGEQFF. As DNA, the CDR3 is TGTGCCAGCAGCTTATTGGAGCGAGGTGAGCAGTTCTTC.

The chain has TRBV28 and TRBJ2-7; possible D gene TRBD1, 6 bases. V was cut by 5 bases and J by 3 bases, with 14 bases left in between. Germline V gene data show CDR1 as MDHEN and CDR2 as SYDVKM. This CDR3 spans 14 amino acids. In nucleotides, the CDR3 is TGTGCCAGCAGTAACCCAGGGGCATACTACGAGCAGTACTTC. This codes for CASSNPGAYYEQYF.

The chain recombines TRBV6-5 with TRBJ2-7; 7 bases match TRBD2. Per the germline V gene, CDR1 is MNHEY and CDR2 is SVGAGI. The trim removed 0 bases at V and 6 bases at J, leaving 8 bases unmatched. CDR3 length equals 15 residues. The CDR3 nucleotides read TGTGCCAGCAGTTACTCTGCGGCGGGAGTTACCGAGCAGTACTTC. Translating it yields CASSYSAAGVTEQYF.

The chain is built from TRBV2 and TRBJ1-4; D not certain. The CDR3 is 14 amino acids. Trimming shortened V by 2 bases and J by 8 bases, and 12 bases separated the two germline ends. Germline CDR1 and CDR2: SNHLY and FYNNEI. CDR3 region: CASSETGRGEKLFF. In DNA form, the CDR3 reads TGTGCCAGCAGTGAAACGGGCAGAGGGGAAAAACTGTTTTTT.

The count of this clone is one. The chain combines TRBV18 with TRBJ2-3, with 10 bases lining up with TRBD1. Germline CDR1 and CDR2: KGHSH and LQKENI. This CDR3 has 15 amino acids. After removal of 3 bases from V and 6 bases from J, the junction contained 6 bases not matched to a gene. The CDR3 reads CASSPPTGGRDTQYF. The CDR3 region has the DNA TGTGCCAGCTCACCGCCGACAGGGGGCAGGGATACGCAGTATTTT.

The rearrangement links TRBV6-5 to TRBJ1-3; D remains unclear. Trimming cost V 0 bases and J 4 bases, with 7 bases left between them. From germline, CDR1 is MNHEY and CDR2 SVGAGI. The CDR3 has 14 residues. CDR3 DNA sequence: TGTGCCAGCAGTTACTCGGGGAGCGGAAACACCATATATTTT. This gives the protein CASSYSGSGNTIYF.

The rearrangement links TRBV7-2 to TRBJ2-5; 7 nucleotides line up with TRBD2. Gene TRBJ2-7 matches the end of the DNA better, so the J call may be wrong. Per germline, CDR1 SGHTA and CDR2 FQGNSA. The CDR3 is 15 amino acids. The CDR3 reads CASSPSAAGAHEQYF. DNA of the CDR3: TGTGCCAGCAGCCCCTCGGCGGCGGGAGCCCACGAGCAGTACTTC.

The V call is TRBV11-2, the J call TRBJ2-5; unclear D gene. V lost 4 bases and J lost 5, with 17 bases in between. CDR1 and CDR2 from the germline V gene are SGHAT and FQNNGV. The CDR3 spans 15 residues. The CDR3 region has the DNA TGTGCCAGCAGCTCCCCTAGAATAGCACGGGAGACCCAGTACTTC. This sequence encodes CASSSPRIARETQYF. The complete variable domain, with remaining parts taken from reference TRBV11-2 and TRBJ2-5, reads EAGVAQSPRYKIIEKRQSVAFWCNPISGHATLYWYQQILGQGPKLLIQFQNNGVVDDSQLPKDRFSAERLKGVDSTLKIQPAKLEDSAVYLCASSSPRIARETQYFGPGTRLLVL.

The rearrangement joins TRBV28 to TRBJ1-4; D not resolved. Germline CDR1 MDHEN, CDR2 SYDVKM. The ends were cut back, 2 bases at V and 0 bases at J, with 16 bases in the middle. CDR3 length: 18 residues. CDR3 residues: CASSLLYLSGSTNEKLFF. For the CDR3, the DNA is TGTGCCAGCAGTTTACTTTATTTGAGCGGCTCAACTAATGAAAAACTGTTTTTT. The variable domain in full, with the rest retrieved from reference TRBV28 and TRBJ1-4, is DVKVTQSSRYLVKRTGEKVFLECVQDMDHENMFWYRQDPGLGLRLIYFSYDVKMKEKGDIPEGYSVSREKKERFSLILESASTNQTSMYLCASSLLYLSGSTNEKLFFGSGTQLSVL.

The V gene is TRBV6-6, the J gene TRBJ2-5; D unresolved. This CDR3 region has 11 residues. The V end lost 5 bases, the J end lost 2 bases, and 3 bases lay between the germline ends. Germline CDR1 reads MNHNY; CDR2 reads SVGAGI (reference sequence). The CDR3: CASSTQETQYF. The CDR3 DNA follows: TGTGCCAGCAGTACACAAGAGACCCAGTACTTC.

The genes are TRBV28 and TRBJ2-2; TRBD2 matches at 8 bases. Germline V lookup: CDR1 MDHEN, CDR2 SYDVKM. This CDR3 contains 15 residues. The ends lost 6 bases at V and 5 bases at J; junction bases unmatched: 8. In nucleotides, the CDR3 is TGTGCCAGCAGCTCGGGGGGGGGATGGACCGGGGAGCTGTTTTTT. Protein: CASSSGGGWTGELFF.

In this sample, this clone turned up once. The rearrangement uses TRBV29-1 and TRBJ2-7, with TRBD2 matching 7 bases. The CDR3 has 13 residues. CDR1 is SQVTM and CDR2 is ANQGSEA in the germline V gene. The V and J ends lost 4 bases and 6 bases, in that order; junction bases with no gene match: 9. As DNA, the CDR3 is TGCAGCGTTGTGTGGGGGGGATATGTCGAGCAGTACTTC. Protein product: CSVVWGGYVEQYF.

The chain recombines TRBV9 with TRBJ2-3; 10 bases are shared with TRBD2. Unmatched junction bases numbered 9, after V lost 0 bases and J lost 5 bases. Germline CDR1 and CDR2: SGDLS and YYNGEE. The CDR3 consists of 17 residues. The CDR3 nucleotides read TGTGCCAGCAGCGTAGGAAGCCTAGCGGGAGCTTTAGATACGCAGTATTTT. Its translation: CASSVGSLAGALDTQYF.

The J gene is TRBJ2-5, the V gene TRBV28; 10 bases align to TRBD2. This CDR3 region has 16 residues. CDR1 and CDR2 (germline): MDHEN, SYDVKM. V trimming: 4 bases; J trimming: 5 bases; junction bases outside the gene matches: 10. CDR3 sequence reads: CASSSPRSGRTETQYF. CDR3 sequence (DNA): TGTGCCAGCAGTTCCCCACGTAGCGGGAGGACTGAGACCCAGTACTTC.

The V gene is TRBV19, the J gene TRBJ2-1; TRBD2 agrees at 7 bases. The length of the CDR3 is 14 residues. Per germline, CDR1 LNHDA and CDR2 SQIVND (reference sequence). With 8 bases clipped from V and 2 bases from J, the junction kept 6 bases outside the gene matches. The CDR3 nucleotides read TGTGCCAGTTCGAGGGAGGGCCCCTACAATGAGCAGTTCTTC. Residues: CASSREGPYNEQFF.

This sequence joins TRBV19 and TRBJ2-2; 9 bases align to TRBD1. Germline values: CDR1 LNHDA, CDR2 SQIVND (reference sequence). This CDR3 comprises 14 residues. Unmatched junction bases numbered 4, after V lost 5 bases and J lost 6 bases. CDR3: CASSAQGAAGELFF. CDR3 nucleotide sequence: TGTGCCAGTAGTGCACAGGGGGCCGCCGGGGAGCTGTTTTTT.